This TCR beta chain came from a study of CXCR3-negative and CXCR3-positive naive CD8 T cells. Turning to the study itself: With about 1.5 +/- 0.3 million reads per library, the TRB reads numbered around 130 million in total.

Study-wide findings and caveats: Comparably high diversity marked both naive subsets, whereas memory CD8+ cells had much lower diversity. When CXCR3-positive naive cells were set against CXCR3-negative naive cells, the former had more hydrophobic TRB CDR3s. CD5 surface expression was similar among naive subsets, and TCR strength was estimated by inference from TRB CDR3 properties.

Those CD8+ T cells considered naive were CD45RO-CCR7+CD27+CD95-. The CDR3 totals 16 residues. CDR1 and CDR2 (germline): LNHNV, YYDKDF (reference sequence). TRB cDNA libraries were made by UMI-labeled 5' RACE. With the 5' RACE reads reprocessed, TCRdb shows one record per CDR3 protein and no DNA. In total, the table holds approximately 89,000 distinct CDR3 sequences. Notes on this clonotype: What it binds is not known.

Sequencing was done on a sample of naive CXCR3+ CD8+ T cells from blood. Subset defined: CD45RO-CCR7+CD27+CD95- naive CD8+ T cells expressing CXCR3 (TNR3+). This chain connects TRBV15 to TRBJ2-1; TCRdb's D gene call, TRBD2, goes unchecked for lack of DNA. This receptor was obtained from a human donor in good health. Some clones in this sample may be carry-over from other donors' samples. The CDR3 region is CATSTKLAGIFNEQFF. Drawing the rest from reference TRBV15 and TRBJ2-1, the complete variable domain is DAMVIQNPRYQVTQFGKPVTLSCSQTLNHNVMYWYQQKSSQAPKLLFHYYDKDFNNEADTPDNFQSRRPNTSFCFLDIRSPGLGDTAMYLCATSTKLAGIFNEQFFGPGTRLTVL.